This T cell receptor beta chain comes out of a study of T cells after yellow fever vaccination. This clonotype has a handful of counts. Its antigen is still unknown. General observations from the study: Once the booster was given, most primary-vaccination clones reappeared, at approximately 97% for CD4 and 85% to 90% for CD8. Weaker, the secondary response had a peak occurring faster, on day 5 versus 15.

Germline V gene data show CDR1 as LGHNA and CDR2 as YNFKEQ. There are 19 residues in the CDR3. With 1 base clipped from V and 5 bases from J, the junction kept 15 bases outside the gene matches. Universal primer sites and UMIs were introduced during 5'RACE template-switching synthesis of TCR cDNA. Each CDR3 protein is one row after TCRdb ran MiXCR on the 5' RACE reads. The table records hundreds of thousands of distinct CDR3 sequences, 15% to 20% of them present only once. This clonotype was sampled from a man aged 25-40 years who received the YFV17D yellow fever vaccine. The sample was PBMCs, taken 15 days after the yellow fever booster vaccination. The chain links TRBV4-2 to TRBJ2-1; 9 bases agree with TRBD2. DNA of the CDR3: TGTGCCAGCAGCCAAGGGATTAATAGCGGGAGTACCCTAAACAATGAGCAGTTCTTC. This sequence encodes CASSQGINSGSTLNNEQFF.